The 31 T cell receptor beta chains reported below all come from one sample, sequenced in a study of T cells in women clearing cervical HPV infection. Sequencing used immunoSEQ multiplex PCR; TCRdb keeps in-frame clones, though not all of them. This sample carries more than 15,000 clones, with about 10% going to the ten biggest clones. Sequences were obtained from blood buffy coat. The receptors stem from a woman aged 18-69 years with a cervical HPV16 infection that either progressed to CIN3+ or cleared (not recorded which).

Of note for this clone: The missing CDR3 end, 3 residues past where the read stops, is filled in from the germline J gene. This rearrangement joins TRBV2 to TRBJ2-1, with 9 bases that match TRBD1. Germline loops: CDR1 SNHLY, CDR2 FYNNEI. The CDR3 is 16 residues long. Germline trimming cut 7 bases from V and 4 bases from J; bases unmatched to any gene: 11. CDR3 sequence: CASTQPGTGPYNEQFF. CDR3 DNA, as far as it was read: TGTGCCAGCACTCAACCTGGGACAGGGCCTTACAATGAG.

Details on this clone: The CDR3 end lies 3 residues beyond the end of the read and is filled in from the germline J gene. This chain connects TRBV5-1 to TRBJ2-2; no clear D. This CDR3 has 14 amino acids. Trimming removed 4 bases from V and 4 bases from J, with 11 bases in between. Germline V gives CDR1 SGHRS, CDR2 YFSETQ. The chain's CDR3 is CASSPQQITGELFF. CDR3 DNA (partial): TGCGCCAGCAGCCCGCAACAGATCACCGGGGAG.

About this clone itself: Read coverage stops 3 residues before the CDR3 terminus; the germline J gene supplies the remainder. Other DNA sequences in the sample encode the same CDR3. V gene TRBV18 combines with J gene TRBJ2-7; the D is unclear. The CDR3 runs 15 residues. Trimming removed 6 bases from V and 6 bases from J, with 21 bases in between. Germline loops: CDR1 KGHSH, CDR2 LQKENI. The CDR3 sequence: CASSPPAGPLLEQYF. Incomplete CDR3 DNA: TGTGCCAGCTCCCCCCCCGCTGGGCCGCTACTCGAG.

Remarks on this clone: The read ends 3 residues before the CDR3 terminus; that terminus is restored from the germline J gene. The genes are TRBV19 and TRBJ2-2; TRBD1 agrees at 9 bases. The V and J ends lost 3 bases and 5 bases, in that order; junction bases with no gene match: 1. The CDR3 contains 14 residues. Germline CDR1 LNHDA, CDR2 SQIVND (reference sequence). The CDR3 bases that were read are TGTGCCAGTAGTATGACAGGGGGGACCGGGGAG. The encoded protein is CASSMTGGTGE. In full, the CDR3 reads CASSMTGGTGELFF. The variable domain in full, with the rest retrieved from reference TRBV19 and TRBJ2-2, is DGGITQSPKYLFRKEGQNVTLSCEQNLNHDAMYWYRQDPGQGLRLIYYSQIVNDFQKGDIAEGYSVSREKKESFPLTVTSAQKNPTAFYLCASSMTGGTGELFFGEGSRLTVL.

On this clone itself: The read ends 3 residues before the CDR3 terminus; that terminus is restored from the germline J gene. This chain connects TRBV11-3 to TRBJ2-3, with D unclear. Trimming took 2 bases from V and 2 from J, leaving 2 bases between them. Germline V gene sequence: CDR1 SGHNT, CDR2 YENEEA. CDR3 length equals 12 residues. The CDR3 sequence: CASSLHTDTQYF. The CDR3 DNA, read in part, is TGTGCCAGCAGCTTACACACAGATACG.

As regards this clone: The CDR3 extends 3 residues past the end of the read, so its final part is completed from the germline J gene. This chain joins TRBV7-9 and TRBJ2-7; no clear D. V dropped 5 bases and J dropped 1 base, with 6 bases sitting between them. The CDR3 spans 12 residues. CDR1 and CDR2 from the germline V gene are SEHNR and FQNEAQ (reference sequence). CDR3 in amino acids: CASSPLSYEQYF. The CDR3 DNA, read in part, is TGTGCCAGCAGCCCCCTATCCTACGAG.

Of note for this clone: The DNA ends 3 residues before the CDR3 does, and the rest of the CDR3 is filled in from the germline J gene. The chain carries TRBV15 and TRBJ1-1; D not certain. The CDR3 has 13 residues. The germline V gene has CDR1 LNHNV and CDR2 YYDKDF (reference sequence). V was clipped by 2 bases and J by 1 base, with 5 bases between them. CDR3 DNA (partial): TGTGCCACCAGCAGACGCAGGAACACTGAA. Translating gives CATSRRRNTE. The complete CDR3 reads CATSRRRNTEAFF. The full variable domain, with the rest looked up from reference TRBV15 and TRBJ1-1, is DAMVIQNPRYQVTQFGKPVTLSCSQTLNHNVMYWYQQKSSQAPKLLFHYYDKDFNNEADTPDNFQSRRPNTSFCFLDIRSPGLGDTAMYLCATSRRRNTEAFFGQGTRLTVV.

On this clone itself: The read gets to within 3 residues of the CDR3 end, and the germline J gene fills in the rest. The chain combines TRBV20-1 with TRBJ2-3, with 7 bases lining up with TRBD2. Trimming at V came to 3 bases and at J to 0 bases, leaving 6 bases not matched to a gene. Germline V lookup: CDR1 DFQATT, CDR2 SNEGSKA (reference sequence). The CDR3 consists of 15 residues. The sequenced part of the CDR3 DNA is TGCAGTGCTAGTCGGGGCGGGGGTAGCACAGATACG. Amino acid sequence: CSASRGGGSTDT. The full CDR3 reads CSASRGGGSTDTQYF.

Turning to this clone: The read ends 3 residues early relative to the CDR3; the germline J gene fills the gap. This chain uses TRBV10-1 with TRBJ2-7, with D possibly being TRBD1 (6 bases). CDR3 size: 14 residues. Trimming removed 3 bases from V and 2 bases from J, with 11 bases in between. Germline V gene sequence: CDR1 WNHNN, CDR2 SYGVQD (reference sequence). CDR3: CASSESGVPYEQYF. Partial CDR3 DNA: TGCGCCAGCAGTGAATCAGGGGTCCCCTACGAG.

For this clone: The read falls 3 residues short of the CDR3 end, and the missing part is taken from the germline J gene. The rearrangement uses TRBV19 and TRBJ1-5; a possible D gene is TRBD1 (6 bases). V lost 6 bases and J lost 6, with 15 bases in between. This CDR3 has 14 residues. The germline gives CDR1 LNHDA, CDR2 SQIVND (reference sequence). CDR3 DNA, as far as it was read: TGTGCCAGTAGGGGGGCGTTAAACACTCAGCCC. As protein: CASRGALNTQP. The entire CDR3 sequence reads CASRGALNTQPQHF.

With regard to this clone: The missing CDR3 end, 3 residues past where the read stops, is filled in from the germline J gene. The chain has TRBV19 and TRBJ1-2; no definite D call. Germline V gives CDR1 LNHDA, CDR2 SQIVND (reference sequence). The CDR3 consists of 12 residues. CDR3 DNA, as far as it was read: TGTGCCAGTAGTATTCCTAGGAACGGC. Amino acid sequence: CASSIPRNG. The whole CDR3 sequence is CASSIPRNGYTF.

Worth noting for this clone: The read ends 3 residues before the CDR3 terminus; that terminus is restored from the germline J gene. The chain links TRBV30 to TRBJ2-1; unclear D gene. The germline V gene encodes CDR1 GTSNPN and CDR2 SVGIG (reference sequence). This CDR3 has 12 residues. V lost 0 bases to trimming and J lost 9 bases, with 9 bases between them. The CDR3 is CAWSVSGGEQFF. CDR3 DNA, as far as it was read: TGTGCCTGGAGTGTGTCCGGCGGTGAG. Full variable domain (remainder filled in from reference TRBV30 and TRBJ2-1): SQTIHQWPATLVQPVGSPLSLECTVEGTSNPNLYWYRQAAGRGLQLLFYSVGIGQISSEVPQNLSASRPQDRQFILSSKKLLLSDSGFYLCAWSVSGGEQFFGPGTRLTVL.

Notes on this clone: The read terminates 3 residues before the CDR3 end, so the remaining end is supplied by the germline J gene. V is TRBV5-1 and J is TRBJ2-1, with D uncertain. The CDR3 has 15 amino acids. V was clipped by 0 bases and J by 0 bases, with 7 bases between them. Germline V gene data show CDR1 as SGHRS and CDR2 as YFSETQ. CDR3 in amino acids: CASSLARRSYNEQFF. The DNA read from the CDR3 is TGCGCCAGCAGCTTGGCCAGGCGCTCCTACAATGAG. The variable domain in full, completed from reference TRBV5-1 and TRBJ2-1, reads KAGVTQTPRYLIKTRGQQVTLSCSPISGHRSVSWYQQTPGQGLQFLFEYFSETQRNKGNFPGRFSGRQFSNSRSEMNVSTLELGDSALYLCASSLARRSYNEQFFGPGTRLTVL.

In regard to this clone: The read falls 3 residues short of the CDR3 end, and the missing part is taken from the germline J gene. V gene TRBV10-2 combines with J gene TRBJ1-5; D is possibly TRBD1 (5 bases). The CDR3 covers 16 residues. The ends were cut back, 3 bases at V and 3 bases at J, with 15 bases in the middle. Germline CDR1 WSHSY, CDR2 SAAADI. The CDR3 loop is CASSEKIPGLNQPQHF. The CDR3 DNA, read in part, is TGCGCCAGCAGTGAAAAGATACCAGGGCTCAATCAGCCC.

A remark on this clone: The read is 3 residues too short to cover the CDR3 end, so that end is filled in from the germline J gene. The chain uses TRBV5-1 and TRBJ1-2; D may be TRBD1 (6 bases). Germline assignment: CDR1 SGHRS and CDR2 YFSETQ. The CDR3 has 14 residues. Between the trimmed V and J ends, which lost 2 bases and 5 bases, there was a span of 13 bases. CDR3 bases read: TGCGCCAGCAGCTTAGAGGTTGGACAGTATGGC. This sequence encodes CASSLEVGQYG. The complete CDR3 sequence is CASSLEVGQYGYTF.

The chain's CDR3 is CASNSYNEQFF. The CDR3 DNA, read in part, is TGTGCCAGTAACTCGTACAATGAG. The rearrangement joins TRBV19 to TRBJ2-1, with D unclear. The read falls 3 residues short of the CDR3 end, and the missing part is taken from the germline J gene. The CDR3 extends over 11 amino acids. CDR1 and CDR2 from the germline V gene are LNHDA and SQIVND (reference sequence). The V end lost 7 bases, the J end lost 4 bases, and 5 bases lay between the germline ends.

Remarks on this clone: The read falls 3 residues short of the CDR3 end, and the missing part is taken from the germline J gene. The rearrangement uses TRBV5-4 and TRBJ1-2; D call uncertain. The germline CDR1 and CDR2 sequences are SGHNT and YYREEE (reference sequence). The length of the CDR3 is 16 residues. Trimming stripped 0 bases from V and 0 bases from J, with 12 bases between. The CDR3 reads CASSLDPRGANYGYTF. CDR3 DNA, as far as it was read: TGTGCCAGCAGCTTGGATCCCCGGGGAGCTAACTATGGC.

As concerns this clone: The read halts 3 residues ahead of the CDR3 end, with the missing end drawn from the germline J gene. The V and J genes are TRBV7-3 and TRBJ2-3; 13 nucleotides agree with TRBD2. Losses at the gene ends were 4 bases for V and 4 bases for J; bases not matched to a gene: 2. The CDR3 consists of 15 residues. The germline V gene has CDR1 SGHTA and CDR2 FQGTGA. CDR3 in amino acids: CASSSTSGGSDTQYF. The part of the CDR3 DNA that was read is TGTGCCAGCAGCTCGACTAGCGGGGGGTCAGATACG.

Worth noting for this clone: The read ends 3 residues shy of where the CDR3 ends; the end is completed using the germline J gene. J is TRBJ2-5 and V is TRBV20-1; weak D call: TRBD1 (6 bases). The CDR3 length is 13 residues. Trimming left V 6 bases short and J 5 bases short, with 16 bases between. Germline V gene data show CDR1 as DFQATT and CDR2 as SNEGSKA (reference sequence). Partial CDR3 DNA: TGCAGTGCCCATGTCAGGGGTCTGGAGACC. Protein product: CSAHVRGLET. The entire CDR3 protein is CSAHVRGLETQYF.

To note about this clone: The read gets to within 3 residues of the CDR3 end, and the germline J gene fills in the rest. The rearrangement links TRBV30 to TRBJ1-3, with D possibly TRBD1 on 5 matching bases. The CDR3 runs to 16 residues. From germline, CDR1 is GTSNPN and CDR2 SVGIG (reference sequence). The V gene lost 1 base and the J gene lost 1 base, with 14 bases spanning the gap. The sequenced part of the CDR3 DNA is TGTGCCTGGAGTGGGATGGGGCGGAGATCTGGAAACACC. Protein sequence: CAWSGMGRRSGNT. In full, the CDR3 is CAWSGMGRRSGNTIYF. Combining the CDR3 with reference TRBV30 and TRBJ1-3 gives the whole variable domain SQTIHQWPATLVQPVGSPLSLECTVEGTSNPNLYWYRQAAGRGLQLLFYSVGIGQISSEVPQNLSASRPQDRQFILSSKKLLLSDSGFYLCAWSGMGRRSGNTIYFGEGSWLTVV.

Details on this clone: The read ends 3 residues before the CDR3 terminus; that terminus is restored from the germline J gene. This chain joins TRBV7-2 and TRBJ1-4; D may be TRBD1 (6 bases). The V gene's germline CDR1 is SGHTA and CDR2 FQGNSA. This CDR3 has 14 amino acids. Trimming stripped 5 bases from V and 5 bases from J, with 12 bases between. CDR3 bases read: TGTGCCAGCAGCCTCGACAGGTACAATGAAAAA. Its protein product is CASSLDRYNEK. The entire CDR3 is CASSLDRYNEKLFF.

Remarks on this clone: The read ends 3 residues shy of where the CDR3 ends; the end is completed using the germline J gene. The gene calls are TRBV2 and TRBJ1-2; D ambiguous. Trimming shortened V by 9 bases and J by 1 base, and 12 bases separated the two germline ends. This CDR3 has 13 residues. Germline V lookup: CDR1 SNHLY, CDR2 FYNNEI. The CDR3 DNA, read in part, is TGTGCCAGTATTGGCGGACTTAACTATGGC. Protein product: CASIGGLNYG. The entire CDR3 reads CASIGGLNYGYTF. Combining the CDR3 with reference TRBV2 and TRBJ1-2 gives the whole variable domain EPEVTQTPSHQVTQMGQEVILRCVPISNHLYFYWYRQILGQKVEFLVSFYNNEISEKSEIFDDQFSVERPDGSNFTLKIRSTKLEDSAMYFCASIGGLNYGYTFGSGTRLTVV.

Regarding this clone: The CDR3 end is not reached by the read, which stops 3 residues before it; the germline J gene fills it in. The chain has TRBV20-1 and TRBJ1-6, with D possibly being TRBD1 (6 bases). V was cut by 6 bases and J by 6 bases, with 12 bases left in between. The CDR3 runs to 13 residues. Germline CDR1 and CDR2: DFQATT and SNEGSKA (reference sequence). The CDR3 bases that were read are TGCAGTGCACCGACAGGTGGTAATTCACCC. Protein: CSAPTGGNSP. In full, the CDR3 is CSAPTGGNSPLHF.

As concerns this clone: The CDR3 end is not reached by the read, which stops 3 residues before it; the germline J gene fills it in. Other DNA sequences in the same sample also yield this CDR3. The rearrangement joins TRBV2 to TRBJ1-5; TRBD1 agrees at 7 bases. CDR1 is SNHLY, CDR2 FYNNEI, per germline. The CDR3 totals 16 residues. V was clipped by 6 bases and J by 1 base; unmatched bases: 9. The CDR3: CASSRQGGRSNQPQHF. The sequenced CDR3 bases are TGTGCCAGCAGCAGACAGGGCGGGAGGAGCAATCAGCCC.

On this clone: The CDR3 end lies 3 residues beyond the end of the read and is filled in from the germline J gene. The chain recombines TRBV7-6 with TRBJ1-1; D ambiguous. The CDR3 runs 14 residues. Trimming took off 4 bases at V and 5 bases at J, with 14 bases between the two ends. The germline V gene has CDR1 SGHVS and CDR2 FNYEAQ. CDR3 in amino acids: CASSSQPGGTEAFF. The covered CDR3 bases are TGTGCCAGCAGCTCCCAGCCCGGCGGGACTGAA.

Concerning this clone: Coverage ceases 3 residues before the CDR3 finishes, and the germline J gene fills in the end. The chain links TRBV5-1 to TRBJ1-1; D ambiguous. CDR3 length: 14 amino acids. Trimming stripped 2 bases from V and 1 base from J, with 9 bases between. The germline gives CDR1 SGHRS, CDR2 YFSETQ. This CDR3 is CASSFLGENTEAFF. Incomplete CDR3 DNA: TGCGCCAGCAGCTTTCTCGGGGAGAACACTGAA.

As concerns this clone: Sequencing ends 3 residues short of the CDR3 end; the germline J gene provides the rest. The chain combines TRBV20-1 with TRBJ2-5; 7 nucleotides agree with TRBD2. With V trimmed by 7 bases and J by 2 bases, 13 bases remained unmatched. The CDR3 runs to 15 residues. Per germline, CDR1 DFQATT and CDR2 SNEGSKA (reference sequence). Incomplete CDR3 DNA: TGCAGTGTCATGCCAGCGGCGGGGGATCAAGAGACC. This encodes CSVMPAAGDQET. The CDR3 reads in full as CSVMPAAGDQETQYF.

The CDR3 reads CSAMLANTEAFF. Incomplete CDR3 DNA: TGCAGCGCCATGCTAGCGAACACTGAA. The chain uses TRBV29-1 and TRBJ1-1; D unclear. The sequenced fragment ends 3 residues before the CDR3 boundary, so the rest is inferred from the germline J gene. CDR1 and CDR2 (germline): SQVTM, ANQGSEA. Trimming shortened V by 7 bases and J by 1 base, and 10 bases separated the two germline ends. This CDR3 has 12 amino acids.

About this clone: The DNA ends 3 residues before the CDR3 does, and the rest of the CDR3 is filled in from the germline J gene. This chain connects TRBV30 to TRBJ2-1; D is possibly TRBD2 (6 bases). Per the germline V gene, CDR1 is GTSNPN and CDR2 is SVGIG (reference sequence). Between the trimmed V and J ends, which lost 5 bases and 8 bases, there was a span of 10 bases. This CDR3 comprises 11 residues. CDR3 amino acids: CAWWRGDEQFF. CDR3 DNA (partial): TGTGCCTGGTGGAGGGGCGATGAG.

A word on this clone: The read falls 3 residues short of the CDR3 end, and the missing part is taken from the germline J gene. V usage is TRBV10-1 and J usage is TRBJ2-3; D possibly corresponds to TRBD2 (7 bases). The CDR3 is 17 amino acids. The V gene lost 3 bases and the J gene lost 6 bases, with 22 bases spanning the gap. In germline, CDR1 is WNHNN, CDR2 SYGVQD (reference sequence). The CDR3 bases that were read are TGCGCCAGCAGTGAAAGGGGGGGCCCTTGGGCACAGGATACG. As protein: CASSERGGPWAQDT. The whole CDR3 protein reads CASSERGGPWAQDTQYF.

In the case of this clone: The CDR3 end is not reached by the read, which stops 3 residues before it; the germline J gene fills it in. This sequence joins TRBV19 and TRBJ2-7, with D tentatively TRBD2 (5 bases). Deletions cut 8 bases from V and 3 bases from J, with 11 bases between. This CDR3 is 12 amino acids long. From germline, CDR1 is LNHDA and CDR2 SQIVND (reference sequence). The CDR3 is CASQDGDYEQYF. The CDR3 DNA, read in part, is TGTGCCAGTCAAGACGGGGACTACGAG.